The clone carrying this T cell receptor (beta chain) has a single count. What it binds is unknown. The sample is drawn from a study of CD8+CD57+ T cells in acquired aplastic anemia. Study-wide background: CD4+ and CD8+ cells, once sorted, gave DNA averaging roughly 3.2 ug.

All sequencing subjects had displayed CD8+CD57+ cell expansion on flow cytometry. Each patient carried a diagnosis of severe acquired aplastic anemia. Germline CDR1 reads ENHRY; CDR2 reads SYGVKD. Between the trimmed V and J ends, which lost 6 bases and 1 base, there was a span of 4 bases. The CDR3 loop spans 12 amino acids. Genomic DNA acted as the template from which TCR beta VDJ combination and CDR3 sequence profiling were carried out. TCRdb reprocessed the reads via MiXCR and lists one record per CDR3 protein. Among 150,000 to 200,000 distinct CDR3 sequences listed, under 55% were seen once. Study observations and caveats: Patients and controls had CD8+ Simpson's diversity values that were not significantly distinct. Found in both controls and patients were some 30 CD8+ CDR3 sequences.

Sequencing was carried out using sorted CD4+, CD8+, or CD8+CD57+ T cells (not recorded which) from PBMCs. The sequence was collected from a human donor with aplastic anemia. V is TRBV10-3 and J is TRBJ1-3; D is undetermined. CDR3 nucleotides: TGTGCCATCAGGGATTCTGGAAACACCATATATTTT. Translation gives CAIRDSGNTIYF.